The following is a T cell receptor (beta chain) sequence with its context. Its antigen is not known. This sample was taken from a study of vaccination effects on CD4 cells after COVID-19. The protocol was immunoSEQ multiplex PCR, while the TCRdb copy is restricted to in-frame clones and leaves out a portion. In the table there are 50,000 to 75,000 clones, more than 80% of which are singletons. Antigen-specific CD4+ T cells were expanded with viral peptide pools in the ViraFEST assay before sequencing. Following 10 days of culture, CD4+ T cells were isolated. Vaccine recipients had no previous SARS-CoV-2 infection; their nucleocapsid antibodies were negative. The V and J ends lost 4 bases and 1 base, in that order; junction bases with no gene match: 3. The CDR3 contains 14 residues. Germline CDR1 and CDR2: LNHDA and SQIVND (reference sequence).

The chain recombines TRBV19 with TRBJ2-5; 7 nucleotides line up with TRBD2. This sequence was found in a human donor who received a COVID-19 vaccine. The specimen was CD4+ T cells from PBMCs cultured with HCoV-229E spike peptides, collected before COVID-19 vaccination. The chain's CDR3 is CASSRWGGQETQYF. The CDR3 nucleotides read TGTGCCAGTAGTAGATGGGGGGGCCAAGAGACCCAGTACTTC.